This TCR beta chain was retrieved from a study of human T cells and chemical hapten exposure (dated by TCRdb to the early 2020s). Broadly, across the study: For sensitization, 2% DPC in acetone was applied to a 2 cm by 2 cm area of upper inner arm skin. Patch testing on the upper back used Finn chambers containing 0.01% DPC, with scoring done after 6 days according to International Contact Dermatitis Research Group standards. Blood samples were taken from patients before sensitization (week 0) and at 2, 6 and about 24 weeks after DPC sensitization. Libraries were pooled for sequencing, and per-sample TCR yields varied mainly because of small differences in library volumes within the pool. Throughout the study period of around 25 weeks, patients also received therapeutic DPC doses to the scalp every week. Alopecia areata with under or over 50% scalp involvement, alopecia totalis and alopecia universalis were represented in the patient cohort, which was mostly female. Peripheral blood TCR repertoire changes were tracked in vivo in alopecia patients during primary and secondary sensitization to the hapten diphenylcyclopropenone (DPC). For TCR sequencing, blood came from 25 to 35 alopecia patients at anywhere from one to four time points (pre-sensitization, 2, 6 and 24 weeks).

As for this clonotype: Its antigen is unknown. Base qualities are not at hand, and no much larger clone is one base apart.

Beyond this particular receptor, the publication reports: Because all patients had alopecia, a presumed autoimmune disease, the immune response of the patients might differ from that of healthy individuals. DPC sensitization did not change how many TCRs were above 1 in 1000 frequency, and no evidence was found of alterations in global repertoire structure. After repeated subsampling, changes were observed in the strength of the expansion versus patch-test correlation and in the threshold at which the correlation became significant. Significantly more large CDR3 similarity clusters were formed by expanded TCRs than by pre-sensitization or healthy control sets, consistent with antigen-driven responses. A positive correlation was found between the number of PT1 expanded TCRs and patch test score, with significance reached at thresholds 8, 16 and 32 but not 4.

What the time point label conveys for this sample: patch test 3, about 24 weeks after DPC sensitization. In the paper's terms, the treatment or condition label means: therapeutic diphenylcyclopropenone sensitization with weekly scalp DPC. At every patch-test visit, the blood draw took place before the patch test was put on. To be eligible, patients had to be aged 18 to 70, diagnosed with alopecia and judged suitable for DPC therapy, while pregnant patients were excluded. Total RNA was extracted from unfractionated whole blood collected in Tempus Blood RNA tubes. Library preparation employed RACE. The sequencer listed for this sample is NextSeq 500. Library preparation attached unique molecular identifiers to individual cDNA molecules for quantitative, reproducible TCR counting. Each blood RNA sample was used to sequence both TCR alpha and TCR beta chains. As for how the authors treated the data: A median of approximately 100,000 TCRs per sample was observed, with a range of 23,224 to 690,600. The Decombinator software suite was used to annotate V, J and CDR3 in the TCR reads. For the PS versus PT1 abundance plots, all samples were subsampled to the same number of TCRs (28,000). TCRs were defined as expanded if absent before sensitization and observed at least eight times at the 2-week time point. The public reads were reprocessed in TCRdb via fastp at Q25 and MiXCR, keeping in-frame beta chains. CDR3 protein sequences are deduplicated, and each keeps its most common genes and DNA. The V and J calls reflect TCRdb's pipeline rather than the authors' work. A total of more than 85,000 distinct CDR3 sequences appear in this sample, around 35% of them only once. The ten largest clones capture less than 3% of the sample.

The source is a man aged 35 to 55 with alopecia areata. Some clones in this sample may be carry-over from other donors' samples. The sample was whole blood, taken in connection with sensitization to the hapten diphenylcyclopropenone (DPC).

The DNA reads as follows: TGTGCCAGCTGTGGACTCTCCGGAGATACGCAGTATTTT. Its protein product is CASCGLSGDTQYF. The sequence is built from TRBV6-2 or TRBV6-3 and TRBJ2-3; 5 matching bases give a weak D call of TRBD2. CDR1 and CDR2 (MNHEY, SVGEGT) derive from the germline V gene. Relative to germline, V is 8 bases shorter and J is 5 bases shorter, with 14 bases between their ends. The CDR3 holds 13 amino acids from the cysteine to the phenylalanine. Only the CDR3 DNA is retained, 39 bases long and in frame from the first base.